The 27 T cell receptor beta chains listed next were all sequenced from one sample in a study of shared clonotypes between healthy human individuals. The assay was immunoSEQ multiplex PCR, and TCRdb's table has in-frame clones only and misses some. Of some 2.3 million clones listed, approximately 95% are singletons. Sequenced material: naive CD4+ T cells from PBMCs. Subset of the sample: CD45RA+ positively selected. The receptors originated from a man between 18 and 35 years old in good health. Some clones in this sample may be carry-over from other donors' samples.

This chain uses TRBV5-5 with TRBJ2-7; D gene ambiguous. Trimming left V 4 bases short and J 1 base short, with 18 bases between. Germline V CDR1 and CDR2: SGHKS, YYEKEE (reference sequence). The CDR3 contains 16 residues. CDR3 region: CASSHLSLVTSYEQYF. CDR3 coding DNA: TGTGCCAGCAGCCACCTCTCCCTGGTAACGTCCTACGAGCAGTACTTC. The full variable domain, its missing parts supplied by reference TRBV5-5 and TRBJ2-7, is DAGVTQSPTHLIKTRGQQVTLRCSPISGHKSVSWYQQVLGQGPQFIFQYYEKEERGRGNFPDRFSARQFPNYSSELNVNALLLGDSALYLCASSHLSLVTSYEQYFGPGTRLTVT.

V gene TRBV5-4 combines with J gene TRBJ2-5, with a possible D match to TRBD1 (5 bases). Germline values: CDR1 SGHNT, CDR2 YYREEE (reference sequence). The CDR3 sequence is 14 residues long. The V end was cut by 4 bases, the J end by 5 bases, with 15 bases between. This chain's CDR3 is CASSMSGLGETQYF. The DNA for the CDR3 is TGTGCCAGCAGCATGTCAGGGTTGGGCGAGACCCAGTACTTC.

Details on this clone: Additional DNA sequences in this sample encode the identical CDR3. This chain connects TRBV7-2 to TRBJ1-1; a possible D gene is TRBD1 (5 bases). The CDR3 is 14 residues long. V was clipped by 5 bases and J by 0 bases, with 10 bases between them. Germline V lookup: CDR1 SGHTA, CDR2 FQGNSA. The CDR3 sequence: CASSPGTVNTEAFF. The CDR3 nucleotides are TGTGCCAGCAGCCCAGGGACGGTGAACACTGAAGCTTTCTTT.

The chain has TRBV18 and TRBJ2-1; D unclear. The germline gives CDR1 KGHSH, CDR2 LQKENI. The CDR3 covers 16 residues. Between the trimmed V and J ends, which lost 2 bases and 0 bases, there was a span of 11 bases. DNA for the CDR3: TGTGCCAGCTCACCAACAAAGGGTCCCTCCTACAATGAGCAGTTCTTC. It specifies CASSPTKGPSYNEQFF. The full variable domain, rest sourced from reference TRBV18 and TRBJ2-1, is NAGVMQNPRHLVRRRGQEARLRCSPMKGHSHVYWYRQLPEEGLKFMVYLQKENIIDESGMPKERFSAEFPKEGPSILRIQQVVRGDSAAYFCASSPTKGPSYNEQFFGPGTRLTVL.

The chain joins TRBV27 to TRBJ2-2; 8 positions agree with TRBD1. CDR3 size: 14 residues. The J segment lost 4 bases and the V segment lost 8 bases, leaving 6 bases of the junction unmatched. The germline V gene encodes CDR1 MNHEY and CDR2 SMNVEV (reference sequence). CDR3 sequence (DNA): TGTGCCAGCTTCGACAGGGGTAGCACCGGGGAGCTGTTTTTT. Translation gives CASFDRGSTGELFF.

In this sample, this clone turned up once. The chain couples TRBV19 to TRBJ1-5; D not certain. The ends were cut back, 3 bases at V and 5 bases at J, with 11 bases in the middle. This CDR3 has 14 amino acids. Germline V gene lookup returns CDR1 LNHDA and CDR2 SQIVND (reference sequence). CDR3 nucleotide sequence: TGTGCCAGTAGTATGGGCGTAACCTATCAGCCCCAGCATTTT. Translation: CASSMGVTYQPQHF.

The chain couples TRBV5-1 to TRBJ1-4; 7 bases align to TRBD1. The CDR3 is 18 amino acids. Trimming took 1 base from V and 8 from J; bases not matched to a gene: 17. Germline CDR1 reads SGHRS; CDR2 reads YFSETQ. CDR3 loop: CASSLNDGYTGAHEKLFF. CDR3 nucleotide sequence: TGCGCCAGCAGCTTGAATGACGGGTACACAGGGGCCCACGAAAAACTGTTTTTT.

The genes are TRBV15 and TRBJ1-2; D gene ambiguous. The ends were cut back, 0 bases at V and 6 bases at J, with 14 bases in the middle. The CDR3 runs 15 residues. Germline V lookup: CDR1 LNHNV, CDR2 YYDKDF (reference sequence). The CDR3 DNA reads TGTGCCACCAGCAGAGAAATGGCCCTTCTGGATGGCTACACCTTC. As protein: CATSREMALLDGYTF.

The rearrangement joins TRBV19 to TRBJ2-2, with 9 positions matching TRBD2. CDR3 length equals 16 residues. Germline CDR1 is LNHDA and CDR2 is SQIVND (reference sequence). The V gene end was trimmed by 1 base and the J gene end by 4 bases; junction bases not matched to a gene: 4. Written as DNA, the CDR3 is TGTGCCAGTAGTATAGTAACTAGCGGGTTCACCGGGGAGCTGTTTTTT. The encoded protein is CASSIVTSGFTGELFF. The full variable domain, rest sourced from reference TRBV19 and TRBJ2-2, is DGGITQSPKYLFRKEGQNVTLSCEQNLNHDAMYWYRQDPGQGLRLIYYSQIVNDFQKGDIAEGYSVSREKKESFPLTVTSAQKNPTAFYLCASSIVTSGFTGELFFGEGSRLTVL.

V gene TRBV7-9 combines with J gene TRBJ1-1; 8 bases map to TRBD1. The germline CDR1 and CDR2 sequences are SEHNR and FQNEAQ (reference sequence). The CDR3 contains 18 residues. With 0 bases clipped from V and 1 base from J, the junction kept 10 bases outside the gene matches. Here the CDR3 reads CASSLADRGKATNTEAFF. CDR3 coding DNA: TGTGCCAGCAGCTTAGCCGACAGGGGCAAGGCTACGAACACTGAAGCTTTCTTT.

The chain joins TRBV9 to TRBJ2-2, with no clear D. The V end lost 4 bases, the J end lost 4 bases, and 8 bases lay between the germline ends. The CDR3 is 13 residues long. Germline V gene data show CDR1 as SGDLS and CDR2 as YYNGEE. In nucleotides, the CDR3 is TGTGCCAGCAGCTCAATGGGCACCGGGGAGCTGTTTTTT. Its translation is CASSSMGTGELFF.

Comment on this clone: This same CDR3 is encoded by further DNA sequences in the sample. The chain joins TRBV18 to TRBJ2-7; TRBD2 matches 7 bases. Looked up from germline, CDR1 is KGHSH and CDR2 is LQKENI. The V gene end was trimmed by 3 bases and the J gene end by 4 bases; junction bases not matched to a gene: 3. The CDR3 is 13 residues long. In DNA, the CDR3 is TGTGCCAGCTCACCTGGGGGGGGATACGAGCAGTACTTC. Translation: CASSPGGGYEQYF. Variable domain in full (rest from reference TRBV18 and TRBJ2-7): NAGVMQNPRHLVRRRGQEARLRCSPMKGHSHVYWYRQLPEEGLKFMVYLQKENIIDESGMPKERFSAEFPKEGPSILRIQQVVRGDSAAYFCASSPGGGYEQYFGPGTRLTVT.

CDR3 protein: CASSSGTVGSGNTIYF. In nucleotides, the CDR3 is TGTGCCAGCAGCTCCGGGACAGTCGGTTCTGGAAACACCATATATTTT. The chain recombines TRBV5-4 with TRBJ1-3; 7 nucleotides align to TRBD1. V shed 3 bases, J shed 1 base, and the junction held 7 bases outside the gene matches. The CDR3 extends over 16 amino acids. The germline gives CDR1 SGHNT, CDR2 YYREEE (reference sequence).

The chain has TRBV28 and TRBJ1-4; 11 bases are a match to TRBD1. The CDR3 consists of 15 residues. V trimming: 2 bases; J trimming: 5 bases; junction bases outside the gene matches: 1. Germline lookup yields CDR1 MDHEN and CDR2 SYDVKM. This CDR3 reads CASSLRTGGNEKLFF. The CDR3 DNA is TGTGCCAGCAGTTTAAGGACAGGGGGCAATGAAAAACTGTTTTTT.

The rearrangement uses TRBV10-3 and TRBJ2-1; D ambiguous. The V and J ends lost 3 bases and 10 bases respectively, with 10 bases between them. CDR1 and CDR2 (germline): ENHRY, SYGVKD. There are 12 residues in the CDR3. The CDR3 protein is CAISDLGLEQFF. The CDR3 DNA reads TGTGCCATCAGTGATCTGGGTTTGGAGCAGTTCTTC.

The chain employs TRBV5-1 and TRBJ2-3; 12 positions agree with TRBD2. Germline loops: CDR1 SGHRS, CDR2 YFSETQ. Losses at the gene ends were 0 bases for V and 1 base for J; bases not matched to a gene: 9. CDR3 length: 19 amino acids. CDR3 in amino acids: CASSLGLAGGPQGTDTQYF. For the CDR3, the DNA is TGCGCCAGCAGCTTGGGGCTAGCGGGAGGGCCCCAGGGCACAGATACGCAGTATTTT.

The chain joins TRBV7-3 to TRBJ2-3; 13 nucleotides agree with TRBD2. The junction had 4 bases not matched to a gene; V was cut back by 3 bases and J by 4 bases. Per germline, CDR1 SGHTA and CDR2 FQGTGA. The CDR3 sequence is 16 residues long. CDR3 bases: TGTGCCAGCAGCTTCGGACTAGCGGGAGTGGCAGATACGCAGTATTTT. This gives the protein CASSFGLAGVADTQYF.

The chain uses TRBV6-1 and TRBJ1-2; maybe TRBD1 (5 bases). V lost 0 bases and J lost 8, with 10 bases in between. CDR3 size: 13 residues. CDR1 and CDR2 (germline): MNHNS, SASEGT. For the CDR3, the DNA is TGTGCCAGCAGTGAAGCGAGAGGGGACGGCTACACCTTC. Protein product: CASSEARGDGYTF.

This clone has a single count. The chain recombines TRBV4-3 with TRBJ2-5; D remains ambiguous. CDR1 is LGHNA and CDR2 is YSLEER in the germline V gene. This CDR3 is built from 14 residues. The V end was cut by 1 base, the J end by 2 bases, with 8 bases between. The CDR3 reads CASSQGLVQETQYF. CDR3 sequence (DNA): TGCGCCAGCAGCCAAGGGTTGGTGCAAGAGACCCAGTACTTC.

Written as DNA, the CDR3 is TGTGCCAGCAGAGACAGGGCTAGCACAGATACGCAGTATTTT. Translated: CASRDRASTDTQYF. V is TRBV7-2 and J is TRBJ2-3, with 7 bases aligning to TRBD1. The CDR3 is made up of 14 amino acids. J gave up 0 bases and V 6 bases, and 3 bases lay outside the gene matches. CDR1 is SGHTA, CDR2 FQGNSA, per germline.

The genes are TRBV6-6 and TRBJ1-3; weak D call: TRBD1 (5 bases). Germline loops: CDR1 MNHNY, CDR2 SVGAGI (reference sequence). The CDR3 is made up of 15 amino acids. The ends were cut back, 1 base at V and 6 bases at J, with 13 bases in the middle. This chain's CDR3 is CASSYWQGSENTIYF. In DNA form, the CDR3 reads TGTGCCAGCAGTTACTGGCAGGGTTCAGAAAACACCATATATTTT.

This sequence joins TRBV2 and TRBJ2-3, with 8 bases lining up with TRBD2. The V and J ends lost 2 bases and 1 base, in that order; junction bases with no gene match: 5. The CDR3 is 16 amino acids. Germline CDR1 is SNHLY and CDR2 is FYNNEI. CDR3 loop: CASSESLAGGTDTQYF. CDR3 DNA sequence: TGTGCCAGCAGTGAATCCCTAGCGGGTGGCACAGATACGCAGTATTTT.

This sequence joins TRBV27 and TRBJ2-3; D not certain. Germline loops: CDR1 MNHEY, CDR2 SMNVEV (reference sequence). Trimming stripped 0 bases from V and 1 base from J, with 5 bases between. The CDR3 length is 14 residues. The CDR3 region is CASSLSLGTDTQYF. CDR3 nucleotide sequence: TGTGCCAGCAGTTTATCGCTGGGCACAGATACGCAGTATTTT.

The gene calls are TRBV28 and TRBJ2-7, with D possibly matching TRBD2 (5 bases). This CDR3 has 14 residues. V shed 8 bases and J shed 2 bases, with 16 bases lying between them. The germline gives CDR1 MDHEN, CDR2 SYDVKM. The CDR3 DNA is TGTGCCAGCGATAAAGGGAGCTATGCCTACGAGCAGTACTTC. It codes for CASDKGSYAYEQYF.

The V gene is TRBV7-8, the J gene TRBJ1-4, with a weak D call TRBD1 (5 bases). This CDR3 comprises 10 residues. Per the germline V gene, CDR1 is SGHVS and CDR2 is FQNEAQ. The V and J ends lost 8 bases and 8 bases respectively, with 6 bases between them. The CDR3 sequence: CASGDEKLFF. DNA of the CDR3: TGTGCCAGCGGGGACGAAAAACTGTTTTTT. The full variable domain, its missing parts supplied by reference TRBV7-8 and TRBJ1-4, is GAGVSQSPRYKVAKRGQDVALRCDPISGHVSLFWYQQALGQGPEFLTYFQNEAQLDKSGLPSDRFFAERPEGSVSTLKIQRTQQEDSAVYLCASGDEKLFFGSGTQLSVL.

V usage is TRBV27 and J usage is TRBJ2-7; 13 bases are a match to TRBD2. Germline lookup yields CDR1 MNHEY and CDR2 SMNVEV (reference sequence). This CDR3 is built from 16 residues. The ends lost 5 bases at V and 2 bases at J; junction bases unmatched: 6. The CDR3 is CASSPILAGGPYEQYF. The CDR3 DNA reads TGTGCCAGCAGTCCTATACTAGCGGGAGGGCCCTACGAGCAGTACTTC.

J is TRBJ2-5 and V is TRBV4-1, with 7 bases lining up with TRBD2. The CDR3 runs 16 residues. CDR1 and CDR2 (germline): MGHRA, YSYEKL. After removal of 0 bases from V and 6 bases from J, the junction contained 10 bases not matched to a gene. Here the CDR3 reads CASSQDRIGGRKTQYF. The CDR3 nucleotides read TGCGCCAGCAGCCAAGATAGGATCGGGGGGAGGAAGACCCAGTACTTC.